One and the same sample provided the 27 T cell receptor beta chains below, sequenced in a study of cytomegalovirus exposure and HLA in healthy donors. Sequencing was performed with immunoSEQ multiplex PCR; in TCRdb, only in-frame clones are kept and a portion is missing. The sample yields some 98,000 clones, 87% seen once. Material: PBMCs. The receptors shown here come from a man between 18 and 35 years old in good health and CMV-seropositive.

The CDR3 DNA reads as TGCGCCAGCAGCCCCTTTACCGGCAGCGAGAGGGCTCGGGAGACCCAGTACTTC. Protein product: CASSPFTGSERARETQYF. The V gene is TRBV5-1, the J gene TRBJ2-5; a weak D match, TRBD2 (5 bases). Trimming pared 4 bases from V and 5 bases from J, leaving 27 bases between. The CDR3 loop spans 18 amino acids. CDR1 is SGHRS, CDR2 YFSETQ, per germline.

This chain connects TRBV19 to TRBJ2-2; no clear D gene. This CDR3 has 16 amino acids. Between the trimmed V and J ends, which lost 7 bases and 2 bases, there was a span of 17 bases. CDR1 and CDR2 from the germline V gene are LNHDA and SQIVND (reference sequence). CDR3 sequence reads: CASIRGGRGNTGELFF. As DNA, the CDR3 is TGTGCCAGTATCAGAGGTGGCAGAGGAAACACCGGGGAGCTGTTTTTT. The whole variable domain, remainder taken from reference TRBV19 and TRBJ2-2, is DGGITQSPKYLFRKEGQNVTLSCEQNLNHDAMYWYRQDPGQGLRLIYYSQIVNDFQKGDIAEGYSVSREKKESFPLTVTSAQKNPTAFYLCASIRGGRGNTGELFFGEGSRLTVL.

The chain has TRBV25-1 and TRBJ2-1, with 8 bases fitting TRBD2. The CDR3 runs to 16 residues. Looked up from germline, CDR1 is MGHDK and CDR2 is SYGVNS. V was pared by 3 bases and J by 7 bases, with 11 bases of the junction left unmatched. CDR3 protein: CASSDHTSGRWNEQFF. CDR3 DNA: TGTGCCAGCAGTGACCATACTAGCGGCCGTTGGAATGAGCAGTTCTTC.

This clone has just one count. The genes are TRBV2 and TRBJ2-5; 7 positions agree with TRBD2. Germline CDR1 and CDR2: SNHLY and FYNNEI. J gave up 2 bases and V 5 bases, and 5 bases lay outside the gene matches. CDR3 length: 14 residues. The chain's CDR3 is CASSPGLGQETQYF. For the CDR3, the DNA is TGTGCCAGCAGTCCTGGACTAGGACAAGAGACCCAGTACTTC.

V and J are TRBV14 and TRBJ1-3; D gene unclear. With 3 bases removed from V and 5 bases from J, the gap between germline ends came to 11 bases. The CDR3 extends over 14 amino acids. Germline V gene data show CDR1 as SGHDN and CDR2 as FVKESK. CDR3 residues: CASSQWTDRNTIYF. The CDR3 region has the DNA TGTGCCAGCAGCCAGTGGACTGATCGAAACACCATATATTTT.

This clone was detected a few times. The chain combines TRBV27 with TRBJ2-7, with 7 bases that match TRBD1. There are 16 residues in the CDR3. V was pared by 3 bases and J by 2 bases, with 10 bases of the junction left unmatched. In germline, CDR1 is MNHEY, CDR2 SMNVEV (reference sequence). For the CDR3, the DNA is TGTGCCAGCAGTTTCCTGGGACAGTCGATACCCTACGAGCAGTACTTC. Encoded protein: CASSFLGQSIPYEQYF.

This clone was seen a handful of times. This chain connects TRBV7-9 to TRBJ1-1; D unclear. Trimming stripped 5 bases from V and 6 bases from J, with 7 bases between. The CDR3 sequence is 11 residues long. Germline V lookup: CDR1 SEHNR, CDR2 FQNEAQ (reference sequence). In nucleotides, the CDR3 is TGTGCCAGCAGCCTCCCTTCTGAAGCTTTCTTT. Its translation: CASSLPSEAFF. The full variable domain, rest sourced from reference TRBV7-9 and TRBJ1-1, is DTGVSQNPRHKITKRGQNVTFRCDPISEHNRLYWYRQTLGQGPEFLTYFQNEAQLEKSRLLSDRFSAERPKGSFSTLEIQRTEQGDSAMYLCASSLPSEAFFGQGTRLTVV.

J is TRBJ1-2 and V is TRBV7-2, with a weak D call TRBD1 (5 bases). Deletions cut 4 bases from V and 3 bases from J, with 15 bases between. The CDR3 has 15 amino acids. CDR1 and CDR2 from the germline V gene are SGHTA and FQGNSA. The CDR3 protein is CASSSPGLDHYGYTF. CDR3 nucleotides: TGTGCCAGCAGCTCCCCGGGACTGGACCACTATGGCTACACCTTC.

The rearrangement uses TRBV28 and TRBJ2-1, with a possible D match to TRBD2 (6 bases). Between the trimmed V and J ends, which lost 7 bases and 5 bases, there was a span of 18 bases. Germline V gene data show CDR1 as MDHEN and CDR2 as SYDVKM. The CDR3 sequence is 15 residues long. The CDR3 sequence is CASTPSGTLNNEQFF. In nucleotides, the CDR3 is TGTGCCAGCACCCCATCCGGGACTTTGAACAATGAGCAGTTCTTC.

This chain joins TRBV28 and TRBJ2-3, with TRBD1 identical over 8 bases. CDR1 MDHEN and CDR2 SYDVKM come from the germline V gene. The CDR3 has 18 amino acids. Trimming at V came to 5 bases and at J to 4 bases, leaving 17 bases not matched to a gene. In DNA, the CDR3 is TGTGCCAGCAGTCTCCCCGGCAGGGGGCTTTCTAATGCAGATACGCAGTATTTT. Residues: CASSLPGRGLSNADTQYF.

The rearrangement links TRBV7-2 to TRBJ2-7, with 9 nucleotides matching TRBD1. The germline V gene encodes CDR1 SGHTA and CDR2 FQGNSA. J was trimmed by 4 bases and V by 1 base; bases with no gene match: 5. The CDR3 totals 15 residues. CDR3: CASSLVGTGTYEQYF. The CDR3 nucleotides are TGTGCCAGCAGCTTAGTCGGGACAGGGACTTACGAGCAGTACTTC.

This sequence joins TRBV19 and TRBJ1-3; possibly TRBD1 for D (5 bases). The CDR3 has 15 residues. Germline V gene sequence: CDR1 LNHDA, CDR2 SQIVND (reference sequence). Trimming stripped 5 bases from V and 1 base from J, with 12 bases between. The CDR3 loop reads CASSPQDLSGNTIYF. In DNA form, the CDR3 reads TGTGCCAGTAGTCCACAGGATTTATCTGGAAACACCATATATTTT.

The chain is built from TRBV19 and TRBJ2-7, with no clear D. Germline CDR1 LNHDA, CDR2 SQIVND (reference sequence). This CDR3 is 11 amino acids long. The ends were cut back, 6 bases at V and 4 bases at J, with 7 bases in the middle. The CDR3 region is CASRGPYEQYF. The CDR3 coding sequence is TGTGCCAGTAGGGGCCCGTACGAGCAGTACTTC.

This chain links TRBV28 with TRBJ2-7, with 10 bases identical to TRBD2. The CDR3 extends over 15 amino acids. Germline V gene lookup returns CDR1 MDHEN and CDR2 SYDVKM. The trim removed 6 bases at V and 1 base at J, leaving 6 bases unmatched. CDR3 bases: TGTGCCAGCAGACAACCTAGCGGGAGTTCCTACGAGCAGTACTTC. It is translated as CASRQPSGSSYEQYF.

The chain links TRBV7-2 to TRBJ1-2; perhaps TRBD1 as D (6 bases). Trimming shortened V by 3 bases and J by 4 bases, and 15 bases separated the two germline ends. Germline V lookup: CDR1 SGHTA, CDR2 FQGNSA. The CDR3 runs 15 residues. The CDR3 nucleotides read TGTGCCAGCAGCTTTGACAGGCAACTTGGCTATGGCTACACCTTC. This encodes CASSFDRQLGYGYTF.

This rearrangement joins TRBV9 to TRBJ2-7; 7 positions match TRBD2. With V trimmed by 4 bases and J by 2 bases, 12 bases remained unmatched. The CDR3 consists of 16 residues. Germline lookup yields CDR1 SGDLS and CDR2 YYNGEE. The CDR3 spells CASSPGGGRGTYEQYF. The CDR3 DNA reads TGTGCCAGCAGCCCTGGGGGAGGGCGGGGCACCTACGAGCAGTACTTC. Filled out from reference TRBV9 and TRBJ2-7, the complete variable domain reads DSGVTQTPKHLITATGQRVTLRCSPRSGDLSVYWYQQSLDQGLQFLIQYYNGEERAKGNILERFSAQQFPDLHSELNLSSLELGDSALYFCASSPGGGRGTYEQYFGPGTRLTVT.

This chain connects TRBV6-6 to TRBJ2-7; 10 positions match TRBD2. The germline CDR1 and CDR2 sequences are MNHNY and SVGAGI (reference sequence). The CDR3 consists of 16 residues. The junction had 14 bases not matched to a gene; V was cut back by 6 bases and J by 6 bases. CDR3 DNA sequence: TGTGCCAGCAGCCCTCCGGGCGGGACTAGCGTTTTCGAGCAGTACTTC. Translating it yields CASSPPGGTSVFEQYF.

The chain carries TRBV5-4 and TRBJ2-5; 9 bases agree with TRBD2. This CDR3 comprises 16 residues. The V segment lost 0 bases and the J segment 5 bases; nucleotides outside the gene matches: 8. Germline CDR1 SGHNT, CDR2 YYREEE (reference sequence). CDR3 sequence reads: CASSLVLAGAQETQYF. CDR3 nucleotides: TGTGCCAGCAGCTTGGTTTTAGCGGGAGCTCAGGAGACCCAGTACTTC. The full variable domain, rest sourced from reference TRBV5-4 and TRBJ2-5, is ETGVTQSPTHLIKTRGQQVTLRCSSQSGHNTVSWYQQALGQGPQFIFQYYREEENGRGNFPPRFSGLQFPNYSSELNVNALELDDSALYLCASSLVLAGAQETQYFGPGTRLLVL.

This clone was counted between two and nine times. The chain links TRBV6-5 to TRBJ1-6, with 11 positions matching TRBD1. The CDR3 is 14 amino acids. Losses at the gene ends were 4 bases for V and 10 bases for J; bases not matched to a gene: 3. The germline gives CDR1 MNHEY, CDR2 SVGAGI. CDR3 sequence: CASSWGQGESPLHF. CDR3 nucleotides: TGTGCCAGCAGTTGGGGACAGGGGGAATCACCCCTCCACTTT.

This chain joins TRBV4-3 and TRBJ2-1, with a tentative D call TRBD2 (5 bases). Germline lookup yields CDR1 LGHNA and CDR2 YSLEER. Trimming removed 5 bases at V and 4 bases at J, with 18 bases between. This CDR3 spans 16 amino acids. This chain's CDR3 is CASSSSRSGDYNEQFF. The CDR3 nucleotides are TGCGCCAGCAGCTCCAGTAGGAGCGGAGATTACAATGAGCAGTTCTTC.

In this sample, this clone turned up once. The CDR3 loop reads CASSARRGVPPGGEQYF. The CDR3 DNA is TGTGCCAGCAGCGCACGGCGCGGGGTTCCGCCGGGGGGCGAGCAGTACTTC. The chain has TRBV7-2 and TRBJ2-7, with TRBD2 matching 7 bases. The CDR3 length is 17 residues. V was pared by 5 bases and J by 6 bases, with 19 bases of the junction left unmatched. The germline gives CDR1 SGHTA, CDR2 FQGNSA.

This rearrangement joins TRBV7-2 to TRBJ1-2; D not resolved. Trimming cost V 1 base and J 4 bases, with 13 bases left between them. The germline V gene encodes CDR1 SGHTA and CDR2 FQGNSA. CDR3 size: 15 residues. The CDR3 coding sequence is TGTGCCAGCAGCTTAGACCTGCGGGGAACCTATGGCTACACCTTC. Its translation: CASSLDLRGTYGYTF.

This clone has just one count. The gene calls are TRBV5-1 and TRBJ1-1, with 7 bases matching TRBD1. CDR3 length: 15 residues. CDR1 is SGHRS and CDR2 is YFSETQ in the germline V gene. Trimming cost V 4 bases and J 1 base; bases outside gene matches: 7. The CDR3 loop is CASSADRVGNTEAFF. CDR3 nucleotide sequence: TGCGCCAGCAGCGCAGACAGGGTAGGGAACACTGAAGCTTTCTTT.

This rearrangement joins TRBV14 to TRBJ2-1; possible D gene TRBD2, 5 bases. The V and J ends lost 1 base and 5 bases respectively, with 15 bases between them. Germline values: CDR1 SGHDN, CDR2 FVKESK. The CDR3 is made up of 16 amino acids. The DNA for the CDR3 is TGTGCCAGCAGCCAAGGTAGTGGGCGGGTCAACAATGAGCAGTTCTTC. Its translation is CASSQGSGRVNNEQFF.

This chain connects TRBV7-2 to TRBJ2-1; D is undetermined. This CDR3 has 19 residues. The V and J ends lost 0 bases and 0 bases respectively, with 18 bases between them. Germline CDR1 is SGHTA and CDR2 is FQGNSA. CDR3 sequence (DNA): TGTGCCAGCAGCTTAGCGAGGAGTGATATTAGGTTCTCCTACAATGAGCAGTTCTTC. Protein: CASSLARSDIRFSYNEQFF.

The chain employs TRBV6-1 and TRBJ2-7, with 7 nucleotides matching TRBD1. Losses at the gene ends were 4 bases for V and 2 bases for J; bases not matched to a gene: 8. Germline assignment: CDR1 MNHNS and CDR2 SASEGT. This CDR3 has 15 residues. The CDR3 spells CASSGERDSTYEQYF. The CDR3 DNA follows: TGTGCCAGCAGTGGGGAACGGGACAGCACCTACGAGCAGTACTTC.

The J gene is TRBJ1-5, the V gene TRBV6-1; maybe TRBD1 (5 bases). The CDR3 consists of 14 residues. Germline V CDR1 and CDR2: MNHNS, SASEGT. V was trimmed by 1 base and J by 5 bases, leaving 9 bases between them. The CDR3 region has the DNA TGTGCCAGCAGTGAAGAAGGGGATCATCAGCCCCAGCATTTT. Translation: CASSEEGDHQPQHF.